This TCR beta chain was captured in a study of blood T cell repertoires in COVID-19. This CDR3 contains 15 residues. CDR1 is SGHTA, CDR2 FQGNSA, per germline. V trimming: 1 base; J trimming: 3 bases; junction bases outside the gene matches: 4. Clones were read by immunoSEQ multiplex PCR, and TCRdb kept only the in-frame ones, dropping some. The repertoire holds about 150,000 clones, with roughly 82% as singletons. The J gene is TRBJ2-7, the V gene TRBV7-2; TRBD2 matches at 9 bases. The specimen was peripheral blood. This TCR was recovered from a human donor with acute or convalescent COVID-19. The donor label of this sample is uncertain. CDR3 nucleotides: TGTGCCAGCAGCTTAGGCGGGGGGGCTTTCTACGAGCAGTACTTC. Its protein is CASSLGGGAFYEQYF.